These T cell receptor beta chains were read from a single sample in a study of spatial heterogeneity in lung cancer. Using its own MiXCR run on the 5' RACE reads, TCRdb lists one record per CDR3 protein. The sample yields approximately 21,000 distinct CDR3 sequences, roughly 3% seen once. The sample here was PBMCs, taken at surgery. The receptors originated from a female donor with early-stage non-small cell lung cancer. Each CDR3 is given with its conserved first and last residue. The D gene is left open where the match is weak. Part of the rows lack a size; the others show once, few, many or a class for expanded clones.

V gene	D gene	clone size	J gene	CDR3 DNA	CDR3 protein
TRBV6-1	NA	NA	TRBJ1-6	TGTGCCAGCAGTGAAGCTGGGGGAGGGCATTCACCCCTCCACTTT	CASSEAGGGHSPLHF
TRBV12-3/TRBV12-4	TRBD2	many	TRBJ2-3	TGTGCCAGCACCTGGACTAGCGGGACTGCAGATACGCAGTATTTT	CASTWTSGTADTQYF
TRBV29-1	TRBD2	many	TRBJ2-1	TGCAGCGTTGATACTCTAGCGGGAGGACCAGAAGAGCAGTTCTTC	CSVDTLAGGPEEQFF
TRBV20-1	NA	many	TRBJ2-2	TGCAGTGCAGAGACCGGGCTCGGCACCGGGGAGCTGTTTTTT	CSAETGLGTGELFF
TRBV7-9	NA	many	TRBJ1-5	TGTGCCAGCAGCCGGAGCCGGGGCCAGCCCCAGCATTTT	CASSRSRGQPQHF
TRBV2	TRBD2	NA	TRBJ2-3	TGTGCCAGCACGGCCGCGGGAGGGGTAGCAGATACGCAGTATTTT	CASTAAGGVADTQYF
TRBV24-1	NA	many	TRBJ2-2	TGTGCCACCAGTGATTTGCGAGGAAACACCGGGGAGCTGTTTTTT	CATSDLRGNTGELFF
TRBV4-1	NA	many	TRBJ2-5	TGCGCCAGCAGCCAAGCAGGGAGAGAAGAGACCCAGTACTTC	CASSQAGREETQYF
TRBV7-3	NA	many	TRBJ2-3	TGTGCCAGCAGCTTAGACCCCACAGATACGCAGTATTTT	CASSLDPTDTQYF
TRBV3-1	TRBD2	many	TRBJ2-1	TGTGCCAGCAGCCCCAGCGGCGGGAGGTCATCATATGAGCAGTTCTTC	CASSPSGGRSSYEQFF
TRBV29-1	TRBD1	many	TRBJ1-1	TGCAGCGGCCTGACAGGGGGCACTGAAGCTTTCTTT	CSGLTGGTEAFF
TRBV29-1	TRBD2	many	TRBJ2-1	TGCAGCGTTGAAGGGTCTAGCGGGAGGCCGAGCTCCTACAATGAGCAGTTCTTC	CSVEGSSGRPSSYNEQFF
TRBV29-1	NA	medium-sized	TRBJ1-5	TGCAGCGTCTCGCAGGGAAATAGCAATCAGCCCCAGCATTTT	CSVSQGNSNQPQHF
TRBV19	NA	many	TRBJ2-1	TGTGCCAGTAGTATCACCCCTAGCGTCTACAATGAGCAGTTCTTC	CASSITPSVYNEQFF
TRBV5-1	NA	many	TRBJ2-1	TGCGCCAGCAGCTTGGTACCAGGGTCCTACAATGAGCAGTTCTTC	CASSLVPGSYNEQFF
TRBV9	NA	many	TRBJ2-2	TGTGCCAGCAGCGCCGCGTCGAACACCGGGGAGCTGTTTTTT	CASSAASNTGELFF
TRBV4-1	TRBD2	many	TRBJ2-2	TGCGCCAGCAGCCACGTAGCGGGAGGGTGGACCGGGGAGCTGTTTTTT	CASSHVAGGWTGELFF
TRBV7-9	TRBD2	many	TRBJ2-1	TGTGCCAGCAGCTTAGTCGGAACGGGAGGGCTCAATGAGCAGTTCTTC	CASSLVGTGGLNEQFF
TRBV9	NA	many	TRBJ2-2	TGTGCCAGCAGCGTATATAACGGGGAGCTGTTTTTT	CASSVYNGELFF
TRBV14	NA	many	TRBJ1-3	TGTGCCAGCAGCCTCAGGGCCTCTGGAAACACCATATATTTT	CASSLRASGNTIYF
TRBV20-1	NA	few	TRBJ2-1	TGCAGTGCTAGAGCCCCCCACAATGGTGAGCAGTTCTTC	CSARAPHNGEQFF
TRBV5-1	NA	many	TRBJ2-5	TGCGCCAGCAGCCCCCGCCAATCGGGGGTAGAGACCCAGTACTTC	CASSPRQSGVETQYF
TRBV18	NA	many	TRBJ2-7	TGTGCCAGCTCACCTGGACTATGGGAGCAGTACTTC	CASSPGLWEQYF
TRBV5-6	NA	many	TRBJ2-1	TGTGCCAGCAGCTTGGAGAGGAACAATGAGCAGTTCTTC	CASSLERNNEQFF
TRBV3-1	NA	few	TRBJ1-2	TGTGCCAGCAGCCAAGTGGGGGGCTATGGCTACACCTTC	CASSQVGGYGYTF
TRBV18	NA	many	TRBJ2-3	TGTGCCAGCTCACCACCGTCTGAAGATACGCAGTATTTT	CASSPPSEDTQYF
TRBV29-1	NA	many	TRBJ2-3	TGCAGCGTTGACGAGGATGGCACAGATACGCAGTATTTT	CSVDEDGTDTQYF
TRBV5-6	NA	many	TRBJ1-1	TGTGCCAGCAGCCCGGCCATGAACACTGAAGCTTTCTTT	CASSPAMNTEAFF
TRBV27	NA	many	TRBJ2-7	TGTGCCAGCAGTTTAGCAGCCTCCTACGAGCAGTACTTC	CASSLAASYEQYF
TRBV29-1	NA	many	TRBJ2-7	TGCAGCGCAATGGGGTTAATCTACGAGCAGTACTTC	CSAMGLIYEQYF
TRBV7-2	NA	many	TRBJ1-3	TGTGCCAGCAGCTTAGTACAGGTTTTCTCTGGAAACACCATATATTTT	CASSLVQVFSGNTIYF
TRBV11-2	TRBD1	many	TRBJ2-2	TGTGCCAGCAGCCCGAGTGGGACAGAGAACACCGGGGAGCTGTTTTTT	CASSPSGTENTGELFF
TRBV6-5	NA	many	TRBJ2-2	TGTGCCAGCAGTTACTCGAGCAGGGGACACGGGGAGCTGTTTTTT	CASSYSSRGHGELFF
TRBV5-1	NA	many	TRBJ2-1	TGCGCCAGCAGCTTTACTAGTCCAAGCTCCTACAATGAGCAGTTCTTC	CASSFTSPSSYNEQFF
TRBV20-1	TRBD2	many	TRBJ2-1	TGCAGTGCTAGAGACCCGTCTGGCGGGAGTGGGTATGAGCAGTTCTTC	CSARDPSGGSGYEQFF
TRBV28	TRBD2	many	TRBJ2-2	TGTGCCAGCAGCCCCCGGACTAGCGGGAGGGTTTATGTCGGGGAGCTGTTTTTT	CASSPRTSGRVYVGELFF
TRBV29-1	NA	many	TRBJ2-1	TGCAGCGTGGCGACCTACAATGAGCAGTTCTTC	CSVATYNEQFF
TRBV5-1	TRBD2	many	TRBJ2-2	TGCGCCAGCAGCACACTAGCGGGAGAGGACACCGGGGAGCTGTTTTTT	CASSTLAGEDTGELFF
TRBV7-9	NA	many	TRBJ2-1	TGTGCCAGCAGCTTATCAACCAGGGGGGATGAGCAGTTCTTC	CASSLSTRGDEQFF
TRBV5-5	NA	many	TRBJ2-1	TGTGCCAGCAGCTTGGGTTGGAGGAATGAGCAGTTCTTC	CASSLGWRNEQFF
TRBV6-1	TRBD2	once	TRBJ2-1	TGTGCCAGCAGATATCTAGCGGCCACCTACAATGAGCAGTTCTTC	CASRYLAATYNEQFF
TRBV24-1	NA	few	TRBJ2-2	TGTGCCACCAGTGGCGCTAGCGCGAAGATGGGAAGCACCGGGGAGCTGTTTTTT	CATSGASAKMGSTGELFF
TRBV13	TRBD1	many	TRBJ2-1	TGTGCCAGCAGCTTAGTCAGGACAGGGGGCAATGAGCAGTTCTTC	CASSLVRTGGNEQFF
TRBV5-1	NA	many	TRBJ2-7	TGCGCCAGCAGCCCCGGGCCTAGGAGCTCCTACGAGCAGTACTTC	CASSPGPRSSYEQYF
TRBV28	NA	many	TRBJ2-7	TGTGCCAGCAGGACGGCCGGCTCCTACGAGCAGTACTTC	CASRTAGSYEQYF
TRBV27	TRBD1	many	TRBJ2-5	TGTGCCAGCAGTTTTTGGCAGGGGGCGCGGGAGACCCAGTACTTC	CASSFWQGARETQYF
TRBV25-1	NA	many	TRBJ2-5	TGTGCCAGCAGTCCAGGGTTGGGAGAGACCCAGTACTTC	CASSPGLGETQYF
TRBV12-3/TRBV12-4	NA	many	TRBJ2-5	TGTGCCAGCAGTTTAATACCCCTTACGGTGACCCAGTACTTC	CASSLIPLTVTQYF
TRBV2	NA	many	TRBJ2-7	TGTGCCAGCAACCTTCAAGGGGACTTCTCCTACGAGCAGTACTTC	CASNLQGDFSYEQYF
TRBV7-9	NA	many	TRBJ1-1	TGTGCCAGCAGCATCCAGGGTAGCACTGAAGCTTTCTTT	CASSIQGSTEAFF
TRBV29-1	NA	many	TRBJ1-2	TGCAGCGTTGAAGATGTCCCCATTGACGGCTACACCTTC	CSVEDVPIDGYTF
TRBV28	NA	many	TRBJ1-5	TGTGCCAGCAGCACCGCAAGTCGCAATCAGCCCCAGCATTTT	CASSTASRNQPQHF